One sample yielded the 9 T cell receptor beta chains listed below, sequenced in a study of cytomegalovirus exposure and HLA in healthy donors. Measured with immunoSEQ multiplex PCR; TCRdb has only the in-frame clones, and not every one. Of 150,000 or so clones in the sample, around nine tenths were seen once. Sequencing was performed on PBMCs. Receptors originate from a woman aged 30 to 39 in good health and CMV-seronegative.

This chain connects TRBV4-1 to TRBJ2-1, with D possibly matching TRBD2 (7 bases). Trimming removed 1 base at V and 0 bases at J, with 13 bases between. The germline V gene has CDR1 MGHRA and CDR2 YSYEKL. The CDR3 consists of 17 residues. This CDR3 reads CASSQARGGDSYNEQFF. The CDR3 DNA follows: TGCGCCAGCAGCCAAGCAAGGGGGGGCGACTCCTACAATGAGCAGTTCTTC.

The CDR3 protein is CASSSLRDRVDEQYF. The DNA for the CDR3 is TGTGCCAGCAGCTCTCTCCGGGACAGGGTCGACGAGCAGTACTTC. The chain is built from TRBV11-2 and TRBJ2-7; 9 bases map to TRBD1. The V and J ends lost 4 bases and 5 bases, in that order; junction bases with no gene match: 9. CDR1 and CDR2 from the germline V gene are SGHAT and FQNNGV. The CDR3 runs 15 residues.

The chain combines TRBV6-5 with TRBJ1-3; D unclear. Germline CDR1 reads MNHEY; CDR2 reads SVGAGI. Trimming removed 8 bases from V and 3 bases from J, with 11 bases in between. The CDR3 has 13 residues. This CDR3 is CASLADLGNTIYF. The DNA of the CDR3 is TGTGCCAGCCTAGCGGACCTTGGAAACACCATATATTTT.

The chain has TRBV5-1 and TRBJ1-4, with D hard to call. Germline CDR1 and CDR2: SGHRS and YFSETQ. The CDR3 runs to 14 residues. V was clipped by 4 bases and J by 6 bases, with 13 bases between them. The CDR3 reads CASSLAGIYEKLFF. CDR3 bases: TGCGCCAGCAGCCTCGCCGGGATCTATGAAAAACTGTTTTTT.

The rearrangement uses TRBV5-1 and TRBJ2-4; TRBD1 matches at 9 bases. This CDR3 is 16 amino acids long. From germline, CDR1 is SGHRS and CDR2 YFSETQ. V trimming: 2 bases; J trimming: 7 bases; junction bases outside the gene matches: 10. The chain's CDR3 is CASSFETGGIMNIQYF. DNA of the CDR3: TGCGCCAGCAGCTTTGAAACAGGGGGCATCATGAACATTCAGTACTTC.

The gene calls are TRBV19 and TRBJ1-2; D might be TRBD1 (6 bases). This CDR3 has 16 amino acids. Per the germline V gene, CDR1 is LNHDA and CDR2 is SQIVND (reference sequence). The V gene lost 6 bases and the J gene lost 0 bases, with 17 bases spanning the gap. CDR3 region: CASRQTRGWANYGYTF. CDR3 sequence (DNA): TGTGCCAGTAGACAGACCAGGGGATGGGCTAACTATGGCTACACCTTC.

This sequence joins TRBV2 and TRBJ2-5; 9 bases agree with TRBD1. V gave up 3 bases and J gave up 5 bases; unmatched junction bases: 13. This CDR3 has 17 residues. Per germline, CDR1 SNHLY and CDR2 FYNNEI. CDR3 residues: CASSDTLTGGFRETQYF. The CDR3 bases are TGTGCCAGCAGTGACACCTTAACAGGGGGCTTTCGGGAGACCCAGTACTTC.

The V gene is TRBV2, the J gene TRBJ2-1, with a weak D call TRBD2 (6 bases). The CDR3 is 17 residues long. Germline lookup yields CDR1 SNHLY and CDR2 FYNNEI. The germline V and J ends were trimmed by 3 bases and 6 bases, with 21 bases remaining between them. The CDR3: CASSDRVGEALGNEQFF. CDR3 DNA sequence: TGTGCCAGCAGTGACCGGGTGGGGGAGGCGCTGGGCAATGAGCAGTTCTTC. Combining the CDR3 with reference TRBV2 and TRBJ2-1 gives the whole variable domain EPEVTQTPSHQVTQMGQEVILRCVPISNHLYFYWYRQILGQKVEFLVSFYNNEISEKSEIFDDQFSVERPDGSNFTLKIRSTKLEDSAMYFCASSDRVGEALGNEQFFGPGTRLTVL.

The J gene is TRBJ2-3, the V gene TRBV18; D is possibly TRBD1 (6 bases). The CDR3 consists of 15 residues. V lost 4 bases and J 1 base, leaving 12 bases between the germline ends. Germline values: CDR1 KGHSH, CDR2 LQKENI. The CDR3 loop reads CASSRGQSGTDTQYF. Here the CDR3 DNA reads TGTGCCAGCTCACGAGGACAGTCAGGCACAGATACGCAGTATTTT.